Listed below are T cell receptor beta chains from one sample, sequenced in a study of blood T cell repertoires in COVID-19. Data came from immunoSEQ multiplex PCR; TCRdb stores just in-frame clones and leaves some out. The sample includes about 300,000 clones, roughly 90% seen only once; the top ten take approximately 4.2%. Sequencing input: peripheral blood. Receptor source: a man in his forties or fifties with acute or convalescent COVID-19. CDR3s include the opening cysteine and the closing phenylalanine or tryptophan. D genes are given only for firm matches. The size field is filled for only some rows; it gives once, few, many or a size class.

few,TRBJ1-1,NA,TRBV6-4,CASSYSLNTEAFF,TGTGCCAGCAGCTACAGTCTTAACACTGAAGCTTTCTTT
NA,TRBJ2-1,TRBD1,TRBV6-4,CASSDLQGDEQFF,TGTGCCAGCAGTGACCTACAGGGGGATGAGCAGTTCTTC
NA,TRBJ2-7,TRBD2,TRBV2,CASSFLAGGTYEQYF,TGTGCCAGCAGCTTTCTAGCGGGGGGGACCTACGAGCAGTACTTC
NA,TRBJ1-1,NA,TRBV6-5,CASPGNTEAFF,TGTGCCAGCCCAGGGAACACTGAAGCTTTCTTT
NA,TRBJ2-7,TRBD1,TRBV7-9,CASSSRTGLVEQYF,TGTGCCAGCAGCTCGAGGACAGGGCTGGTGGAGCAGTACTTC
once,TRBJ2-2,NA,TRBV24-1,CATSSSGTWNTGELFF,TGTGCCACCAGTTCCTCCGGGACTTGGAACACCGGGGAGCTGTTTTTT
NA,TRBJ2-2,TRBD2,TRBV5-1,CASSLTLAGIGELFF,TGCGCCAGCAGCTTAACCCTAGCGGGGATCGGGGAGCTGTTTTTT
NA,TRBJ2-1,NA,TRBV2,CASSVNRESYNEQFF,TGTGCCAGCAGCGTAAACAGGGAGTCCTACAATGAGCAGTTCTTC
once,TRBJ1-1,TRBD1,TRBV5-4,CASSFEGAANTEAFF,TGTGCCAGCAGCTTTGAGGGGGCGGCGAACACTGAAGCTTTCTTT
once,TRBJ2-7,TRBD2,TRBV7-2,CASSQGLAGPYEQYF,TGTGCCAGCAGCCAAGGACTAGCGGGGCCCTACGAGCAGTACTTC
NA,TRBJ1-6,NA,TRBV4-1,CASSQERASFYNSPLHF,TGCGCCAGCAGCCAAGAGAGAGCCTCTTTCTATAATTCACCCCTCCACTTT
NA,TRBJ1-2,NA,TRBV16,CASSQSRGVGYTF,TGTGCCAGCAGCCAATCGAGAGGCGTAGGCTACACCTTC
NA,TRBJ1-2,NA,TRBV7-2,CASSPYNYGYTF,TGTGCCAGCAGCCCCTATAACTATGGCTACACCTTC
NA,TRBJ1-1,TRBD1,TRBV29-1,CSVQGAENTEAFF,TGCAGCGTTCAGGGGGCGGAGAACACTGAAGCTTTCTTT
NA,TRBJ1-1,NA,TRBV2,CASSPAGSTEAFF,TGTGCCAGCAGTCCCGCCGGTAGCACTGAAGCTTTCTTT
NA,TRBJ1-6,NA,TRBV7-2,CASSGADTRYNSPLHF,TGTGCCAGCAGCGGGGCGGACACCCGCTATAATTCACCCCTCCACTTT